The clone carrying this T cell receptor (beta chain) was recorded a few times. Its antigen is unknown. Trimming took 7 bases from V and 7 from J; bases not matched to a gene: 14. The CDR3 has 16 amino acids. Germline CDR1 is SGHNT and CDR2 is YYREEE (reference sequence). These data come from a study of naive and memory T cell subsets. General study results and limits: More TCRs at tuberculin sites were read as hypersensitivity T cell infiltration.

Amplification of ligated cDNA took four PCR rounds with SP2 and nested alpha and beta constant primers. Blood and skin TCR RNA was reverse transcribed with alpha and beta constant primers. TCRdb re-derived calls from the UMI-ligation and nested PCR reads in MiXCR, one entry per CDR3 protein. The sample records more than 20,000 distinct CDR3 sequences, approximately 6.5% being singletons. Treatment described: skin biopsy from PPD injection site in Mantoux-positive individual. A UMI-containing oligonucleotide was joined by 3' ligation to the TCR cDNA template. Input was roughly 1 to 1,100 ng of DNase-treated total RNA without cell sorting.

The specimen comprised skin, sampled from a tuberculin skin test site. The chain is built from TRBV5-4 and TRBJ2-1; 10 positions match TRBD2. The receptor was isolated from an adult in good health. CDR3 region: CASDRTGTSEANEQFF. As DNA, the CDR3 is TGTGCCAGCGACCGGACCGGGACTAGCGAGGCAAATGAGCAGTTCTTC.